This T cell receptor beta chain came from a study of blood T cell repertoires in COVID-19. Study at large: There were acute and convalescent COVID-19 samples, and they came from the United States, Italy and Spain. T cells, B-cell-depleted T cells, or PBMCs supplied cDNA or gDNA.

With 6 bases removed from V and 1 base from J, the gap between germline ends came to 14 bases. The CDR3 sequence is 15 residues long. Germline assignment: CDR1 KGHDR and CDR2 SFDVKD. Methods used by the authors: For nucleated cells, counts were estimated from reference gene primer amplification. Generated by immunoSEQ multiplex PCR, the TCRdb table keeps only in-frame clones and is missing some. D and trimming were read from the DNA, whereas the V and J calls and clone size are those reported in that table. This table holds fewer than 120,000 clones, 82% found once. This receptor was obtained from a woman aged 60-75 years with acute or convalescent COVID-19. The sequenced material came from peripheral blood. The genes are TRBV24-1 and TRBJ2-5; D is possibly TRBD2 (5 bases). The CDR3 reads CATSTGRRLQETQYF. For the CDR3, the DNA is TGTGCCACCAGTACCGGTCGGAGGCTCCAAGAGACCCAGTACTTC.